This record concerns one T cell receptor beta chain sequence. The germline gives CDR1 SGHRS, CDR2 YFSETQ. Trimming cost V 5 bases and J 0 bases, with 11 bases left between them. The CDR3 is 15 amino acids. TCRdb itself ran the 5' RACE reads through MiXCR, one entry per CDR3 protein. The sample shows some 62,000 distinct CDR3 sequences, more than 25% of them seen only once. CD25-based Treg depletion was applied to purified naive CD4+ T cells. This TCR was sampled from a female donor with breast cancer. Sequenced input: tumor-infiltrating naive CD4+ T cells sorted from the breast tumor. Specified subset: naive CD4+ T cells, CD4+CD45RA+CD25-. This chain links TRBV5-1 with TRBJ2-2, with D perhaps matching TRBD1 (5 bases). The CDR3 sequence is CASSNQGANTGELFF. The CDR3 region has the DNA TGCGCCAGCAGTAATCAGGGCGCGAACACCGGGGAGCTGTTTTTT.